Listed here are 7 T cell receptor beta chains from one sample, sequenced in a study of regulatory T cells in long-lasting Graves disease. The sample's time point: newly diagnosed GD, antithyroid drugs for less than 3 months. TCR sequences were obtained from RNA taken from PBMCs. With iRepertoire HTBI primers and Arm-PCR of CDR3 regions, TCR beta libraries were built. TCRdb re-derived calls from the multiplex PCR reads in MiXCR, one entry per CDR3 protein. The profile shows hundreds of thousands of distinct CDR3 sequences, approximately 13% of them singletons. This sample was shared with a second study, whose subject was T cells in Graves' hyperthyroidism and ophthalmopathy.

Sequencing used peripheral blood mononuclear cells (PBMCs), obtained at new diagnosis, from a patient treated with antithyroid drugs. The receptors stem from a man aged 30 to 45 with Graves disease.

The rearrangement uses TRBV28 and TRBJ2-3; D is unclear. CDR3 length equals 14 residues. CDR1 is MDHEN, CDR2 SYDVKM, per germline. V dropped 7 bases and J dropped 3 bases, with 14 bases sitting between them. CDR3 sequence: CASKELARTDTQYF. As DNA, the CDR3 is TGTGCCAGCAAGGAATTGGCGAGGACAGATACGCAGTATTTT. Filled out from reference TRBV28 and TRBJ2-3, the complete variable domain reads DVKVTQSSRYLVKRTGEKVFLECVQDMDHENMFWYRQDPGLGLRLIYFSYDVKMKEKGDIPEGYSVSREKKERFSLILESASTNQTSMYLCASKELARTDTQYFGPGTRLTVL.

The V gene is TRBV24-1, the J gene TRBJ2-3; D possibly uses TRBD1 or TRBD2 (5 bases each). Between the trimmed V and J ends, which lost 0 bases and 2 bases, there was a span of 23 bases. Per the germline V gene, CDR1 is KGHDR and CDR2 is SFDVKD. This CDR3 has 20 residues. CDR3 amino acids: CATSDLPGVKGTETTDTQYF. CDR3 bases: TGTGCCACCAGTGATTTGCCAGGCGTCAAGGGGACCGAGACCACAGATACGCAGTATTTT.

The chain is built from TRBV6-1 and TRBJ2-2; tentative D call: TRBD2 (6 bases). This CDR3 region has 14 residues. Germline V gives CDR1 MNHNS, CDR2 SASEGT. V dropped 7 bases and J dropped 6 bases, with 15 bases sitting between them. Here the CDR3 DNA reads TGTGCCAGCATCGCCGGGGGTGTCCCCGGGGAGCTGTTTTTT. It codes for CASIAGGVPGELFF.

This clonotype has a handful of counts. This may be a read error: a much more frequent sequence differs by one nucleotide. CDR3 region: CATSELLLGEQFF. The DNA for the CDR3 is TGTGCCACCAGTGAATTGCTCTTGGGGGAGCAGTTCTTC. The V call is TRBV24-1, the J call TRBJ2-1; D gene unclear. Germline V gives CDR1 KGHDR, CDR2 SFDVKD. The CDR3 totals 13 residues. V was shortened by 4 bases and J by 10 bases, with 13 bases between the two germline ends.

This clonotype occurred many times. V is TRBV29-1 and J is TRBJ2-1; 11 bases match TRBD2. Germline CDR1 SQVTM, CDR2 ANQGSEA. The CDR3 spans 15 residues. Losses at the gene ends were 3 bases for V and 7 bases for J; bases not matched to a gene: 8. CDR3 DNA: TGCAGCGTTGATGTCCTAGCGGGAGGTAGAAATGAGCAGTTCTTC. Translating gives CSVDVLAGGRNEQFF.

The table lists this clonotype with a few counts. The chain recombines TRBV12-3 or TRBV12-4 with TRBJ2-6; D might be TRBD2 (6 bases). Trimming removed 2 bases from V and 0 bases from J, with 14 bases in between. CDR3 length: 18 amino acids. The CDR3 reads CASSLPSGTYSGANVLTF. The DNA of the CDR3 is TGTGCCAGCAGTTTACCCTCCGGGACTTACTCTGGGGCCAACGTCCTGACTTTC.

This chain links TRBV4-1 with TRBJ2-1; 13 bases line up with TRBD2. Looked up from germline, CDR1 is MGHRA and CDR2 is YSYEKL. This CDR3 is built from 18 residues. V was pared by 2 bases and J by 7 bases, with 11 bases of the junction left unmatched. CDR3 DNA sequence: TGCGCCAGCAGCCAATATTTCGGACTAGCGGGAGTAGGTAATGAGCAGTTCTTC. Amino acid sequence: CASSQYFGLAGVGNEQFF.